This record concerns one TCR beta chain sequence. This PCR relied on a set of 60 Vbeta primers and 13 Jbeta primers. Assay used: immunoSEQ multiplex PCR; TCRdb lists only in-frame clones, some missing. The sample records under 150,000 clones, around three quarters being singletons. This record comes from a study of cytomegalovirus exposure and HLA in healthy donors. Study details: As an earlier analysis found, 180 million or so T cells yielded about 120 million unique TCR beta sequences.

V lost 3 bases and J lost 7; bases outside the gene matches: 5. The CDR3 loop spans 15 amino acids. The germline gives CDR1 ENHRY, CDR2 SYGVKD. The sequence was collected from a woman aged 35 to 49 in good health and CMV-seronegative. The chain couples TRBV10-3 to TRBJ1-6, with TRBD1 identical over 8 bases. Sequenced: PBMCs. The CDR3 DNA reads TGTGCCATCAGTGACGCACAGGGGGGAAATTCACCCCTCCACTTT. Protein sequence: CAISDAQGGNSPLHF.